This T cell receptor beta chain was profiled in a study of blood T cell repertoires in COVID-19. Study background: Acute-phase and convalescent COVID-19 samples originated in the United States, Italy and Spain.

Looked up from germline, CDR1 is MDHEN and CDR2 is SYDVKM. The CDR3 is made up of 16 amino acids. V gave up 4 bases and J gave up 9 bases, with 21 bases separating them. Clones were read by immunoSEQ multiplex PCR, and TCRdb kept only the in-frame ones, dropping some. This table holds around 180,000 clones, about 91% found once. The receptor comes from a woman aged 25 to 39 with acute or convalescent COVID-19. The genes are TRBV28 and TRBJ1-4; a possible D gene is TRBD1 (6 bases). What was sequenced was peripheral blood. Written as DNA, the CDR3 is TGTGCCAGCAGTTCCCAGACGGGGGCGGGAGGGAAAAAACTGTTTTTT. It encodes CASSSQTGAGGKKLFF.